This T cell receptor (beta chain) was retrieved from a study of response to subunit inactivated influenza vaccine. This clonotype came up a few times. Its antigen remains unknown. Germline assignment: CDR1 SGHDT and CDR2 YYEEEE. The CDR3 length is 16 residues. Trimming took 5 bases from V and 3 from J, leaving 20 bases between them. Regarding the study as a whole: Researchers suggested that each seasonal influenza vaccination recruits few new T cells.

TCRdb called the RT-PCR reads again in MiXCR, with one record for every CDR3 protein. The data hold about 530,000 distinct CDR3 sequences, with 13% observed a single time. The sequenced sample was PBMCs from blood, obtained more than 35 days after vaccination. This sequence was found in a middle-aged man who received an inactivated influenza vaccine. The chain employs TRBV5-6 and TRBJ1-1, with a tentative D call TRBD1 (5 bases). In nucleotides, the CDR3 is TGTGCCAGCAGTACCAAGGGGATCCCCTGGTACACTGAAGCTTTCTTT. This codes for CASSTKGIPWYTEAFF. Using reference TRBV5-6 and TRBJ1-1 for the parts outside the CDR3, the full variable domain is DAGVTQSPTHLIKTRGQQVTLRCSPKSGHDTVSWYQQALGQGPQFIFQYYEEEERQRGNFPDRFSGHQFPNYSSELNVNALLLGDSALYLCASSTKGIPWYTEAFFGQGTRLTVV.